This T cell receptor beta chain was obtained from a study of shared clonotypes between healthy human individuals. At the level of the study: Per donor, CD8 memory used one plate, CD8 naive used two, CD4 memory used three and CD4 naive used three.

Notes on the study in general: Collection of samples was limited to blood; tissue repertoires likely differ. Estimated clonotype richness was generally higher in naive than memory subsets.

Repertoires were generated with immunoSEQ multiplex PCR, while TCRdb's copy carries only in-frame clones and drops some. The sample yields some 1,600,000 clones, approximately 98% seen once. A word on this clone: Its cognate antigen is unknown.

Only Caucasian adults living in Nashville, Tennessee made up the donor group. The germline V gene encodes CDR1 SGHRS and CDR2 YFSETQ. The CDR3 has 15 residues. The V end lost 3 bases, the J end lost 1 base, and 13 bases lay between the germline ends. The chain joins TRBV5-1 to TRBJ1-1; D gene ambiguous. Sequencing used naive CD4+ T cells sorted from blood. The subset denotes: CD45RA+ positively selected. This sequence was found in a man younger than 40 in good health. Here the CDR3 DNA reads TGCGCCAGCAGCTCCCCCCAGGAGACGAACACTGAAGCTTTCTTT. Translated: CASSSPQETNTEAFF.